This T cell receptor beta chain is drawn from a study of immune heterogeneity within non-small cell lung tumors. Study details: Classification of the tumors gave several squamous cell carcinomas, around 11 non-squamous carcinomas and 1 not otherwise specified. Study conclusions and caveats: Local tumor mutational burden, with an R of about 0.34, correlated moderately but significantly with local T-cell clonality. Tumor sites within a patient were found to share identical dominant CDR3 beta clonotypes, and site-unique high-frequency clones were also present.

Multiplex PCR employing 32 V and 13 J primers generated amplicons of the TCR beta CDR3. MiXCR, applied by TCRdb to the multiplex PCR reads, yields one record per CDR3 protein. The sample lists roughly 14,000 distinct CDR3 sequences; 25% to 35% were seen once. This CDR3 has 13 amino acids. The authors used about 600 ng of bulk tumor genomic DNA per sample as template. In surgery, several biopsies were collected from each primary tumor at widely spaced sites. Samples came from untreated patients having curative surgery for newly diagnosed non-small cell lung cancer. Donation came from patients with newly diagnosed non-small cell lung cancer who were having surgery with curative intent. As for this clonotype: Its antigen is not identified. At one end the junction does not follow the germline gene, possibly because of a read error.

The sample was lung tumor tissue. The receptor was isolated from a man between 35 and 55 years old with non-small cell lung cancer. This chain connects TRBV12-3 or TRBV12-4 to TRBJ1-2; D is perhaps TRBD1 (6 bases). CDR3 nucleotides: TGTGCCAGCAGGTCAGGGGCAAACTATGGCTACGCCTTC. Amino acids: CASRSGANYGYAF.